A single T cell receptor beta chain is shown here with its context. Relative to the germline gene, one junction end is altered; a read error may explain this. Authors' processing steps: From reference gene primer amplification, estimates of nucleated cell counts were derived. Repertoires were generated with immunoSEQ multiplex PCR, while TCRdb's copy carries only in-frame clones and drops some. That table gives V, J and clone size, and the DNA gave D and trimming. The table lists 97,000 or so clones, approximately 84% of them singletons, with around 4.5% in the top ten. This entry belongs to a study of blood T cell repertoires in COVID-19. On the study more broadly: Samples of COVID-19 (acute and convalescent) were obtained from the United States, Italy and Spain. In each case, the material was cDNA or gDNA derived from T cells, B-cell-depleted T cells, or PBMCs.

Germline values: CDR1 SGHTA, CDR2 FQGNSA. The CDR3 is 16 amino acids. The chain employs TRBV7-2 and TRBJ2-7, with 9 bases lining up with TRBD1. Material: peripheral blood. The sequence was obtained from a human donor in a cohort sampled during active COVID-19. The CDR3 reads CASTLSGQGSSYEQYF. The CDR3 nucleotides read TGTGCCAGCACCTTATCGGGACAGGGTTCCTCCTACGAGCAGTACTTC.